Sequencing of this T cell receptor beta chain was carried out in a study of PD-1 blockade in classical Hodgkin lymphoma. A word on this clone: Its antigen is not known.

Overall study results and limits: Significant TCR diversity gains by C4D1 occurred in CD4+ but not CD8+ cells.

Every single patient, without exception, relapsed after autologous stem cell transplantation, and brentuximab vedotin exposure varied. The study recorded best responses of complete response, partial response or progressive disease. Trimming removed 6 bases from V and 0 bases from J, with 18 bases in between. CDR1 is MNHNY, CDR2 SVGAGI, per germline (reference sequence). CDR3 length: 16 amino acids. Sequenced by immunoSEQ multiplex PCR; TCRdb stores in-frame clones only, minus some. Of about 97,000 clones in the sample, over 80% were seen once. The clonotype originates from a human donor with classical Hodgkin lymphoma. The specimen comprised peripheral blood mononuclear cells (PBMCs), sampled at baseline. This chain uses TRBV6-6 with TRBJ2-7; D could derive from TRBD1 or TRBD2 (5 bases each). CDR3 in amino acids: CASSSPGTTSSYEQYF. In DNA form, the CDR3 reads TGTGCCAGCAGCTCCCCCGGGACCACAAGCTCCTACGAGCAGTACTTC.